This TCR beta chain was sequenced for a study of early T cells in non-severe SARS-CoV-2 infection. The CDR3 extends over 18 amino acids. In germline, CDR1 is LNHDA, CDR2 SQIVND (reference sequence). V lost 5 bases to trimming and J lost 0 bases; unmatched junction nucleotides: 8. TCRdb reprocessed the 5' RACE reads with MiXCR, giving one entry per CDR3 protein. The sample records some 60,000 distinct CDR3 sequences, roughly a tenth being singletons. This clonotype appeared many times. The gene calls are TRBV19 and TRBJ2-3; 13 bases fit TRBD2. This receptor was taken from an adult who was a healthcare worker with PCR-confirmed SARS-CoV-2 infection or an uninfected control (not recorded which). Specimen: whole blood. The CDR3 DNA sequence: TGTGCCAGTAGTCTCGGACTAGCGGGAGCGATTAGCACAGATACGCAGTATTTT. This sequence encodes CASSLGLAGAISTDTQYF.